This T cell receptor (beta chain) was sequenced during a study of PD-1 blockade in classical Hodgkin lymphoma (dated by TCRdb to 2020 to 2022). Regarding the study in general: Nivolumab dosing was 3 mg/kg intravenously every 2 weeks, continuing until either disease progression or unacceptable toxicity. To define a peripheral blood immune signature of response to PD-1 blockade in classical Hodgkin lymphoma, the study combined TCR beta sequencing with CyTOF.

The full study reports these points: Among trial patients, those achieving complete response had baseline diversity similar to that of newly diagnosed patients, while diversity was significantly lower in partial responders and progressors. Newly diagnosed patients were reported to have lower baseline TCR diversity than healthy donors, and relapsed/refractory patients were reported to have lower baseline TCR diversity still. Lower diversity was observed in patients in whom nivolumab was started less than 1 year after ASCT, and these patients were excluded from later analyses so that confounding by immune reconstitution would be avoided. A significant rise by C4D1 was seen in CD4+ but not CD8+ TCR diversity (p=0.0027 vs p=0.16), with the rise being most apparent in complete responders (p=0.02). The study was limited to a single clinical trial cohort, and causes of repertoire differences, possibly disease activity or prior therapy, remained undefined.

Genomic DNA was extracted with the Qiagen DNeasy kit from unsorted PBMCs and from negatively selected CD4+ and CD8+ fractions. TCR beta CDR3 regions were amplified by immunoSEQ multiplex PCR using primers annealing to V and J segments. A synthetic immune receptor repertoire was used to minimize amplification bias, and any residual bias was removed computationally once sequencing was done. Turning to the authors' computational methods: Custom Python scripts were used to quantify repertoire diversity as the Shannon entropy index. The unsorted, CD4+ and CD8+ repertoires were each analyzed separately, with the exception of combined analyses, where CD4+ and CD8+ sequences were merged in silico. Clonal expansion was defined as at least a 2-fold frequency increase after treatment relative to C1D1, with a pseudocount of 0.5 for undetected baseline clones. Clones with 0 or 1 copy at C1D1 were classified as singleton clones, and clones with 2 or more copies were classified as non-singleton clones. Clones expanded in unsorted samples were labelled as CD4+, CD8+ or unknown by matching protein sequences in sorted samples from the same patient. Diversity changes from C1D1 to C4D1 were tested in paired samples using Wilcoxon tests. TCRdb carries this immuneACCESS record with in-frame sequences only. Its versions omit some clonotypes, under half of them owing to an unresolved V gene in the studies checked, with the rest unexplained. V, J and clone size are those of that table, while D and trimming were read from the DNA. The sample table lists 40,000 to 65,000 clones, around 85% of them with a count of one. The ten largest clones capture about 15% of the sample.

Clipping removes 1 base from V and 6 bases from J, with 10 as the unmatched junction base count. The CDR3 starts with the cysteine, ends with the phenylalanine, and has 19 residues. Only the CDR3 part of the read is kept: 57 bases, read in frame from the first base. CDR1 LNHNV and CDR2 YYDKDF were looked up in the germline V gene (reference sequence). This clone was counted only a few times. It has no known antigen specificity. The sample holds no much larger clone one base away, and base qualities are not on file. This specimen's time point label, per the study, means: cycle 1 day 1 (C1D1), immediately before nivolumab initiation. All trial patients had relapsed after autologous stem cell transplantation, with cohorts A, B and C differing in prior brentuximab vedotin exposure. The trial cohort was composed of about 53 patients with relapsed/refractory classical Hodgkin lymphoma, for whom complete response, partial response or progressive disease was recorded as best overall response. Single-agent nivolumab was administered to trial patients in the multi-cohort phase II CheckMate 205 trial. An independent review committee assessed best overall response by applying the 2007 International Working Group response criteria. Trial PBMCs were collected immediately before nivolumab initiation (C1D1) and during therapy at cycle 2 day 1 and cycle 4 day 1. Peripheral blood was collected in 8 mL Vacutainer Cell Preparation Tubes, from which PBMCs were isolated by centrifugation and then cryopreserved.

Sequencing used peripheral blood mononuclear cells (PBMCs), obtained at baseline. The sequence links TRBV15 to TRBJ2-1; TRBD2 matches 15 bases in the middle. The sequence was obtained from a human donor with classical Hodgkin lymphoma. The DNA sequence follows: TGTGCCACCAGCAGAGCCGGGACTAGCGGGAGGCCCAGTCTCAATGAGCAGTTCTTC. This codes for CATSRAGTSGRPSLNEQFF.